The 20 T cell receptor beta chains listed next were all sequenced from one sample in a study of OX40 agonist ivuxolimab in advanced cancers. Data came from immunoSEQ multiplex PCR; TCRdb stores just in-frame clones and leaves some out. The sample lists about 98,000 clones, 85% to 95% seen once, with around 0.3% in the top ten. Sequencing was performed on CD4+ or CD8+ T cells sorted from blood, taken in a trial of the OX40 agonist ivuxolimab. The origin of the receptors is an adult with an advanced solid tumor such as melanoma, head and neck, liver or kidney cancer.

This chain links TRBV5-1 with TRBJ2-7; possible D gene TRBD1, 5 bases. CDR1 and CDR2 from the germline V gene are SGHRS and YFSETQ. The CDR3 length is 12 residues. Trimming removed 2 bases at V and 5 bases at J, with 8 bases between. The CDR3 protein is CASSLRGHEQYV. Written as DNA, the CDR3 is TGCGCCAGCAGCTTAAGGGGCCACGAGCAGTACGTC.

In nucleotides, the CDR3 is TGTGCTAGTGCCTCCCCGGGGGGAGGTAGCAATCAGCCCCAGCATTTT. Translating it yields CASASPGGGSNQPQHF. The rearrangement joins TRBV12-5 to TRBJ1-5; weak D call: TRBD1 (5 bases). The CDR3 runs to 16 residues. The germline V gene encodes CDR1 LGHNT and CDR2 FRNRAP. Trimming pared 7 bases from V and 0 bases from J, leaving 16 bases between.

CDR3 DNA sequence: TGTGCCAGCAGCATTAGGACAGGGATGCGAAACACCATATATTTT. The encoded protein is CASSIRTGMRNTIYF. This chain connects TRBV21-1 to TRBJ1-3; the table's D call TRBD1 went unverified against the DNA. TRBV21-1 is a listed pseudogene. The CDR3 is 15 residues long.

The chain recombines TRBV5-1 with TRBJ2-1; 13 bases fit TRBD2. CDR1 is SGHRS, CDR2 YFSETQ, per germline. The CDR3 loop spans 13 amino acids. Unmatched junction bases numbered 4, after V lost 7 bases and J lost 9 bases. The CDR3 loop reads CASGTSGTREQFF. CDR3 DNA: TGCGCCAGCGGGACTAGCGGGACTCGTGAGCAGTTCTTC.

Remarks on this clone: Other DNA sequences in the sample encode the same CDR3. The chain joins TRBV6-5 to TRBJ2-5; D gene uncertain. Trimming stripped 3 bases from V and 2 bases from J, with 1 base between. CDR3 length: 11 amino acids. Germline assignment: CDR1 MNHEY and CDR2 SVGAGI. This chain's CDR3 is CASSYQETQYF. CDR3 sequence (DNA): TGTGCCAGCAGTTATCAAGAGACCCAGTACTTC.

This clone was counted between two and nine times. The J gene is TRBJ2-5, the V gene TRBV6-1, with 11 bases that match TRBD2. CDR1 MNHNS and CDR2 SASEGT come from the germline V gene. The V and J ends lost 4 bases and 1 base, in that order; junction bases with no gene match: 5. CDR3 size: 16 residues. For the CDR3, the DNA is TGTGCCAGCAGTGTGCAAGGACTAGCGGGCCAAGAGACCCAGTACTTC. It codes for CASSVQGLAGQETQYF.

V usage is TRBV4-2 and J usage is TRBJ2-5; D gene unclear. The CDR3 loop spans 13 amino acids. The V end was cut by 1 base, the J end by 5 bases, with 8 bases between. CDR1 and CDR2 from the germline V gene are LGHNA and YNFKEQ. The CDR3 sequence is CASSQGSVETQYF. The CDR3 coding sequence is TGTGCCAGCAGCCAAGGGAGTGTGGAGACCCAGTACTTC.

The chain joins TRBV28 to TRBJ2-5; a possible D gene is TRBD2 (6 bases). There are 15 residues in the CDR3. V dropped 2 bases and J dropped 4 bases, with 14 bases sitting between them. Germline V gene lookup returns CDR1 MDHEN and CDR2 SYDVKM. CDR3 in amino acids: CASSLQGLWGETQYF. The CDR3 bases are TGTGCCAGCAGTTTACAGGGACTCTGGGGAGAGACCCAGTACTTC.

The chain is built from TRBV15 and TRBJ1-2; TRBD1 matches 10 bases. CDR3 length: 15 residues. Germline V lookup: CDR1 LNHNV, CDR2 YYDKDF (reference sequence). Trimming cost V 3 bases and J 6 bases; bases outside gene matches: 7. CDR3 protein: CATSRDRGWGNGYTF. The CDR3 DNA is TGTGCCACCAGCAGGGACAGGGGGTGGGGAAATGGCTACACCTTC.

This clone was observed a single time. Other nucleotide sequences from this sample produce the same CDR3. The rearrangement joins TRBV5-4 to TRBJ1-1; TRBD1 aligns across 7 bases. V was clipped by 4 bases and J by 0 bases; unmatched bases: 3. The CDR3 extends over 14 amino acids. Germline V gives CDR1 SGHNT, CDR2 YYREEE (reference sequence). The CDR3 is CASSPTGMNTEAFF. The CDR3 DNA is TGTGCCAGCAGCCCGACAGGGATGAACACTGAAGCTTTCTTT.

The chain has TRBV29-1 and TRBJ2-3; D remains ambiguous. The V and J ends lost 8 bases and 0 bases respectively, with 18 bases between them. CDR1 SQVTM and CDR2 ANQGSEA come from the germline V gene. The CDR3 is made up of 15 amino acids. The CDR3 is CSFLDGVISTDTQYF. The DNA for the CDR3 is TGCAGCTTCCTGGACGGAGTCATAAGCACAGATACGCAGTATTTT.

The V gene is TRBV6-1, the J gene TRBJ2-7; D is tentatively TRBD1 or TRBD2 (6 bases each). This CDR3 is 12 amino acids long. The germline V gene has CDR1 MNHNS and CDR2 SASEGT. V dropped 6 bases and J dropped 7 bases, with 13 bases sitting between them. Here the CDR3 DNA reads TGTGCCAGCAGCTCCAGAGGGGGGGAGCAGTACTTC. It translates to CASSSRGGEQYF.

V gene TRBV18 combines with J gene TRBJ1-6; D might be TRBD1 (6 bases). The CDR3 is 14 amino acids. V was shortened by 5 bases and J by 8 bases, with 13 bases between the two germline ends. CDR1 is KGHSH and CDR2 is LQKENI in the germline V gene. The CDR3 nucleotides are TGTGCCAGCTCATTCGGGACATCTTATTCACCCCTCCACTTT. Its protein is CASSFGTSYSPLHF.

J is TRBJ1-4 and V is TRBV19, with a weak D call TRBD1 (6 bases). This CDR3 has 13 amino acids. Between the trimmed V and J ends, which lost 4 bases and 8 bases, there was a span of 11 bases. Germline CDR1 is LNHDA and CDR2 is SQIVND (reference sequence). The CDR3 region is CASSKQGREKLFF. As DNA, the CDR3 is TGTGCCAGTAGTAAACAGGGCCGAGAAAAACTGTTTTTT.

The CDR3 DNA reads as TGTGCCAGCAGTTCGCGACAGCAAGCTTTCTTT. This translates into CASSSRQQAFF. J is TRBJ1-1 and V is TRBV6-5, with a tentative D call TRBD1 (5 bases). The germline gives CDR1 MNHEY, CDR2 SVGAGI. The V gene lost 4 bases and the J gene lost 9 bases, with 9 bases spanning the gap. CDR3 size: 11 residues.

The V gene is TRBV30, the J gene TRBJ2-4, with D uncertain. The CDR3 runs 15 residues. The germline V gene has CDR1 GTSNPN and CDR2 SVGIG (reference sequence). V lost 0 bases and J lost 2, with 11 bases in between. The CDR3 loop is CAWSVGRRSKNIQYF. The CDR3 region has the DNA TGTGCCTGGAGTGTAGGTCGGAGATCCAAAAACATTCAGTACTTC.

The rearrangement links TRBV5-1 to TRBJ2-5; D is unclear. Trimming shortened V by 4 bases and J by 4 bases, and 11 bases separated the two germline ends. From germline, CDR1 is SGHRS and CDR2 YFSETQ. There are 13 residues in the CDR3. The DNA of the CDR3 is TGCGCCAGCAGCAATGGACCTTCAGAGACCCAGTACTTC. Its translation: CASSNGPSETQYF.

As DNA, the CDR3 is TGTGCCAGCAGCCAAGGGTCGGCAAACACCGTGAACACTGAAGCTTTCTTT. Translating gives CASSQGSANTVNTEAFF. The chain is built from TRBV4-2 and TRBJ1-1; D gene uncertain. Trimming pared 1 base from V and 0 bases from J, leaving 15 bases between. The V gene's germline CDR1 is LGHNA and CDR2 YNFKEQ. The CDR3 is made up of 17 amino acids.

The chain combines TRBV27 with TRBJ2-2; D may be TRBD2 (5 bases). Per the germline V gene, CDR1 is MNHEY and CDR2 is SMNVEV (reference sequence). The CDR3 runs to 14 residues. With 5 bases removed from V and 5 bases from J, the gap between germline ends came to 12 bases. This chain's CDR3 is CASSQEVWTGELFF. The CDR3 region has the DNA TGTGCCAGCAGTCAGGAGGTTTGGACCGGGGAGCTGTTTTTT.

This sequence joins TRBV2 and TRBJ1-5; 8 bases are shared with TRBD1. The germline V gene has CDR1 SNHLY and CDR2 FYNNEI. J was trimmed by 6 bases and V by 6 bases; bases with no gene match: 4. The CDR3 is 13 amino acids. CDR3 residues: CASRAGGGQPQHF. DNA of the CDR3: TGTGCCAGCAGAGCAGGGGGCGGTCAGCCCCAGCATTTT.